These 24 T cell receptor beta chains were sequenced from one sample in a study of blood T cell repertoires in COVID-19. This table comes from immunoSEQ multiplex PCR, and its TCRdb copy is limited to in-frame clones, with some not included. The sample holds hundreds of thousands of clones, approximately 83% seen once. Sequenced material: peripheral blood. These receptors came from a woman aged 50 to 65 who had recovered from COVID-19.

For the CDR3, the DNA is TGTGCCAGCAGTACCAGCGGGGTCTACGAGCAGTACTTC. It yields the protein CASSTSGVYEQYF. The J gene is TRBJ2-7, the V gene TRBV6-5, with 7 positions matching TRBD2. With V trimmed by 5 bases and J by 3 bases, 4 bases remained unmatched. The length of the CDR3 is 13 residues. Germline values: CDR1 MNHEY, CDR2 SVGAGI.

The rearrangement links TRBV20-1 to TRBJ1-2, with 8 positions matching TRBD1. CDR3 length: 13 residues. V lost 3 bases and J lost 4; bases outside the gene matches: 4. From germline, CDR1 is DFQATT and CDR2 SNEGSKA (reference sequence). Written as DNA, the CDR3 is TGCAGTGCTAGTGACGGGACAGGCTATGGCTACACCTTC. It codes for CSASDGTGYGYTF.

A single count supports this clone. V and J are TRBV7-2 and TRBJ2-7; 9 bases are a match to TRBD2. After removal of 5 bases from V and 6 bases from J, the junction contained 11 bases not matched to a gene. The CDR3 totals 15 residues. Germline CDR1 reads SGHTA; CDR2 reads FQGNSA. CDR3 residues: CASSLMRGGISEQYF. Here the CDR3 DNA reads TGTGCCAGCAGCCTCATGCGGGGGGGGATTTCCGAGCAGTACTTC.

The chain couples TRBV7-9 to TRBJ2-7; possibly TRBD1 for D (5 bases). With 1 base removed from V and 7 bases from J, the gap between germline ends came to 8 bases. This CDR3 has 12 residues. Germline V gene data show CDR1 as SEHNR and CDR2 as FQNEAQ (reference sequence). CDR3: CASSLDYREQYF. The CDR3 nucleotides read TGTGCCAGCAGCTTAGATTACAGGGAGCAGTACTTC. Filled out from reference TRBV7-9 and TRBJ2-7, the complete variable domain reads DTGVSQNPRHKITKRGQNVTFRCDPISEHNRLYWYRQTLGQGPEFLTYFQNEAQLEKSRLLSDRFSAERPKGSFSTLEIQRTEQGDSAMYLCASSLDYREQYFGPGTRLTVT.

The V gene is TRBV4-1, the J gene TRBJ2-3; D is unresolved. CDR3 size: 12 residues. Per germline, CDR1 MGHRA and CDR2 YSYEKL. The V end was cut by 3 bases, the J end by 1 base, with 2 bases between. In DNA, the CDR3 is TGCGCCAGCAGCCACGGCACAGATACGCAGTATTTT. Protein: CASSHGTDTQYF.

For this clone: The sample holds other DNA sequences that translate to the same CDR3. The CDR3 DNA is TGTGCCAGCTCACCACGAGGCAGGGGATTAGGTACAGATACGCAGTATTTT. The encoded protein is CASSPRGRGLGTDTQYF. This chain links TRBV18 with TRBJ2-3; weak D call: TRBD1 (6 bases). The CDR3 loop spans 17 amino acids. V was pared by 1 base and J by 3 bases, with 17 bases between. Germline lookup yields CDR1 KGHSH and CDR2 LQKENI.

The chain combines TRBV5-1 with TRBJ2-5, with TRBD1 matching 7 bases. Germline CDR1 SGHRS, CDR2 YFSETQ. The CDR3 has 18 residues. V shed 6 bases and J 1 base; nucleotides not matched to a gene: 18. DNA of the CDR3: TGCGCCAGCAATTCCGGCCTCTCCGGGACAGCCGGCCAAGAGACCCAGTACTTC. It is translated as CASNSGLSGTAGQETQYF.

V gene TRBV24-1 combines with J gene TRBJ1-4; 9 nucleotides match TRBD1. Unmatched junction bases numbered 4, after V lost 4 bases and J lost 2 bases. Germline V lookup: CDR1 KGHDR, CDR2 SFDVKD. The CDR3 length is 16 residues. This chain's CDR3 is CATSDPGQGTNEKLFF. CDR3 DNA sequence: TGTGCCACCAGTGACCCTGGACAGGGGACTAATGAAAAACTGTTTTTT.

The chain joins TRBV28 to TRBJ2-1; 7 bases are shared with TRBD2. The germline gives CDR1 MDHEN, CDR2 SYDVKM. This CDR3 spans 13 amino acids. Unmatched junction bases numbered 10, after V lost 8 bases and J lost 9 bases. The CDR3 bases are TGTGCCAGCGGAGGGTGGGCTAGCGGTGAGCAGTTCTTC. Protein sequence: CASGGWASGEQFF.

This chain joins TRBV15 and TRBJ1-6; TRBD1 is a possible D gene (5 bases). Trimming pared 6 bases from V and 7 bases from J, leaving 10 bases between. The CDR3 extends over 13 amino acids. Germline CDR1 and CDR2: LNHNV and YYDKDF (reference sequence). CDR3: CATRVEGNSPLHF. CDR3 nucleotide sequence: TGTGCCACCAGGGTGGAGGGGAATTCACCCCTCCACTTT.

The CDR3 here is CASSFSGGSGTDTQYF. CDR3 nucleotides: TGTGCCAGCAGCTTCTCAGGTGGTAGCGGCACAGATACGCAGTATTTT. The chain links TRBV11-3 to TRBJ2-3; maybe TRBD2 (5 bases). V was trimmed by 3 bases and J by 1 base, leaving 14 bases between them. The CDR3 covers 16 residues. CDR1 and CDR2 from the germline V gene are SGHNT and YENEEA.

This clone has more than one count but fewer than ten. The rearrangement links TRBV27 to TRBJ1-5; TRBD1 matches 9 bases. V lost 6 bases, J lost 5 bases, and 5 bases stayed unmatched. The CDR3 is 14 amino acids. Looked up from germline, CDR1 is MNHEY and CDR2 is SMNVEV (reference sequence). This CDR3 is CASRGTGRYQPQHF. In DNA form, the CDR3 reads TGTGCCAGCAGGGGGACAGGGCGATATCAGCCCCAGCATTTT.

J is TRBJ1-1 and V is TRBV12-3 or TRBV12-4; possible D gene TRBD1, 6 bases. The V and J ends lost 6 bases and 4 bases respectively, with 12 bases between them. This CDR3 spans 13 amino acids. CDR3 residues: CASRRTGRTEAFF. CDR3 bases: TGTGCCAGCAGACGAACAGGGCGCACTGAAGCTTTCTTT.

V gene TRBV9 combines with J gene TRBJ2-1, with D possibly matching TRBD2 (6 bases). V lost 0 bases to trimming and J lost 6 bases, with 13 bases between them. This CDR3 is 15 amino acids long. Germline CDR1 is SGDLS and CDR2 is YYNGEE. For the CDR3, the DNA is TGTGCCAGCAGCGTAGGGGAGGAGTCGGGCAATGAGCAGTTCTTC. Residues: CASSVGEESGNEQFF.

This chain's CDR3 is CASSFVEGGYEQYF. The CDR3 region has the DNA TGTGCCAGCAGCTTTGTGGAGGGCGGGTACGAGCAGTACTTC. The chain uses TRBV7-2 and TRBJ2-7, with D maybe TRBD2 (6 bases). Trimming took 3 bases from V and 4 from J, leaving 13 bases between them. Germline V gives CDR1 SGHTA, CDR2 FQGNSA. This CDR3 is 14 amino acids long.

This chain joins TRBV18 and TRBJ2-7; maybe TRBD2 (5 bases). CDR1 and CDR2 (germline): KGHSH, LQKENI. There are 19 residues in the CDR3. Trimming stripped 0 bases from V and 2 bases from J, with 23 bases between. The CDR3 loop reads CASSPPGVGGGGATYEQYF. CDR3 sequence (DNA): TGTGCCAGCTCACCACCGGGAGTCGGCGGTGGAGGAGCAACCTACGAGCAGTACTTC.

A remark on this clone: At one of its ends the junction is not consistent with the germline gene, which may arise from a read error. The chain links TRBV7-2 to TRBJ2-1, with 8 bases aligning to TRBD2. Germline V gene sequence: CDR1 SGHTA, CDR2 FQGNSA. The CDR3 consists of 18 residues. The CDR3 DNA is TGTGCCAGCAGCCTAGCCGCCGCGGGGGGAAGCTCCTACAATGAGCAGTTCTTC. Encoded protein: CASSLAAAGGSSYNEQFF. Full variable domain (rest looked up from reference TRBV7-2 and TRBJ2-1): GAGVSQSPSNKVTEKGKDVELRCDPISGHTALYWYRQSLGQGLEFLIYFQGNSAPDKSGLPSDRFSAERTGGSVSTLTIQRTQQEDSAVYLCASSLAAAGGSSYNEQFFGPGTRLTVL.

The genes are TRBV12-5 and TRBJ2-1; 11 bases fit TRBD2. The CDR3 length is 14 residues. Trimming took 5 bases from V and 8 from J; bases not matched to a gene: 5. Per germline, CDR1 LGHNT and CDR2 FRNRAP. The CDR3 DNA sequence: TGTGCTAGTGGTGCTAGCGGGAGGACCCATGAGCAGTTCTTC. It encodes CASGASGRTHEQFF.

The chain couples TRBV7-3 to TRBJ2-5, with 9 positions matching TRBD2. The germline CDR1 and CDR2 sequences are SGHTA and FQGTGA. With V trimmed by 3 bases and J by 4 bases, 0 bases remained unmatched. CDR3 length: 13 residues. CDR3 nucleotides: TGTGCCAGCAGCTTGGGACTAGCAGAGACCCAGTACTTC. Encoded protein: CASSLGLAETQYF. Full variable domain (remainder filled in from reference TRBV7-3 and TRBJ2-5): GAGVSQTPSNKVTEKGKYVELRCDPISGHTALYWYRQSLGQGPEFLIYFQGTGAADDSGLPNDRFFAVRPEGSVSTLKIQRTERGDSAVYLCASSLGLAETQYFGPGTRLLVL.

CDR3 nucleotides: TGTGCCTGGGGGACACGCGAAAATCAGCCCCAGCATTTT. Translation gives CAWGTRENQPQHF. The chain is built from TRBV30 and TRBJ1-5; tentatively, D is TRBD1 (6 bases). Germline assignment: CDR1 GTSNPN and CDR2 SVGIG (reference sequence). The CDR3 has 13 residues. The V and J ends lost 5 bases and 4 bases respectively, with 12 bases between them.

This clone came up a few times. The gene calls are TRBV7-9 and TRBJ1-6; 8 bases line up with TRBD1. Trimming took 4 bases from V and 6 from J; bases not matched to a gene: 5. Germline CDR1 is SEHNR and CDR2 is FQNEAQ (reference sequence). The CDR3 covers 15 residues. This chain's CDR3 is CASSSVRGLNSPLHF. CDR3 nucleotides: TGTGCCAGCAGCTCCGTCAGGGGGCTTAATTCACCCCTCCACTTT. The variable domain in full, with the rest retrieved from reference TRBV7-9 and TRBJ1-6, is DTGVSQNPRHKITKRGQNVTFRCDPISEHNRLYWYRQTLGQGPEFLTYFQNEAQLEKSRLLSDRFSAERPKGSFSTLEIQRTEQGDSAMYLCASSSVRGLNSPLHFGNGTRLTVT.

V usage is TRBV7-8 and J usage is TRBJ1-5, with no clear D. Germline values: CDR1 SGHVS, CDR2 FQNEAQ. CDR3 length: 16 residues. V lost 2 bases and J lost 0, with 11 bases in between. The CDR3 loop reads CASSLNRHPSNQPQHF. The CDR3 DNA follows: TGTGCCAGCAGCTTAAATCGACACCCTAGCAATCAGCCCCAGCATTTT.

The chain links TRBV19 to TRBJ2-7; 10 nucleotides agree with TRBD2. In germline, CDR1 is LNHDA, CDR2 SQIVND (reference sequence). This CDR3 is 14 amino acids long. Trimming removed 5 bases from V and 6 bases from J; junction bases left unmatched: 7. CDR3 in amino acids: CASSPSGSFGEQYF. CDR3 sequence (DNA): TGTGCCAGTAGTCCTAGCGGGAGCTTCGGCGAGCAGTACTTC. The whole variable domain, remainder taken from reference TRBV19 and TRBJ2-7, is DGGITQSPKYLFRKEGQNVTLSCEQNLNHDAMYWYRQDPGQGLRLIYYSQIVNDFQKGDIAEGYSVSREKKESFPLTVTSAQKNPTAFYLCASSPSGSFGEQYFGPGTRLTVT.

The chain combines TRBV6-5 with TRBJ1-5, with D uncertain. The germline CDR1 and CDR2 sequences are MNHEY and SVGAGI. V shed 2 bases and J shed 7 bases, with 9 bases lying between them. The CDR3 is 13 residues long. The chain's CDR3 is CASSYARGQPQHF. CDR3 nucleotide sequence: TGTGCCAGCAGTTACGCCCGCGGGCAGCCCCAGCATTTT.